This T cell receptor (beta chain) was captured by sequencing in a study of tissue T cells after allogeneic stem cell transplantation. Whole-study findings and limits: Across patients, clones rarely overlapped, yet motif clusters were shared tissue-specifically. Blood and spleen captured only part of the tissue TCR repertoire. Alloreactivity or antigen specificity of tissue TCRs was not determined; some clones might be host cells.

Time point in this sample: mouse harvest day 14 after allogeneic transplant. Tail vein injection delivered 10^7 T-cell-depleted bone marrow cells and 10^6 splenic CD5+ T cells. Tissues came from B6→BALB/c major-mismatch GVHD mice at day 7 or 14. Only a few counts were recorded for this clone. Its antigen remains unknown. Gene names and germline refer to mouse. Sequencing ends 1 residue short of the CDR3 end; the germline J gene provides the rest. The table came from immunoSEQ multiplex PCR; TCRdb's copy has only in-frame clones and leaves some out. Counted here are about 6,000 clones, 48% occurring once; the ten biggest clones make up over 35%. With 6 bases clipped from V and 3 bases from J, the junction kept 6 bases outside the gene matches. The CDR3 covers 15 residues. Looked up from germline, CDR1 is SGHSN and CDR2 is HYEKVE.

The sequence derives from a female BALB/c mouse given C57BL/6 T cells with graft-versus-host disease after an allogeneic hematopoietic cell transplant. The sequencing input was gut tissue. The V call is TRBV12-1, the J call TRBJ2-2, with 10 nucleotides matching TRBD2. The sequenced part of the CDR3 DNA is TGTGCCAGCAATCGACTGGGGGGAGACACCGGGCAGCTCTAC. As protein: CASNRLGGDTGQLY. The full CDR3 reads CASNRLGGDTGQLYF.